A selection of T cell receptor beta chains follows, all from one sample in a study of identical twins. One entry per CDR3 protein, called by TCRdb with MiXCR from the 5' RACE reads. Of some 760,000 distinct CDR3 sequences listed, 18% were seen once; the top ten hold around 13%. The sample was also linked to a second study, of T cells expressing NK-cell markers.

Source material: PBMCs. The source of these receptors is a woman aged 18-29 years in good health. CDR3s include the opening cysteine and the closing phenylalanine or tryptophan. The order of the fields is clone size, D gene, J gene, V gene, CDR3 DNA, CDR3 protein. A D gene is named only where the DNA matches it firmly. The size of a clone is reported for some rows only, either as once, few or many, or as a class for expanded clones.

-,-,TRBJ2-1,TRBV6-2/TRBV6-3,TGTGCCAGCAGATTTAGCGTTGATTCCTACAATGAGCAGTTCTTC,CASRFSVDSYNEQFF
few,-,TRBJ1-2,TRBV12-3/TRBV12-4,TGTGCCAGCAGTTCTGAGGTCTATGGCTACACCTTC,CASSSEVYGYTF
-,TRBD1,TRBJ1-3,TRBV20-1,TGCAGTGCTAGAGACCCCGGGACAGGGTCTAACACCATATATTTT,CSARDPGTGSNTIYF
few,-,TRBJ2-3,TRBV20-1,TGCAGTGGGGGAGGCACAGATACGCAGTATTTT,CSGGGTDTQYF
-,-,TRBJ2-3,TRBV4-3,TGCGCCAGCAGCCAGGAAGGACAGAGCACAGATACGCAGTATTTT,CASSQEGQSTDTQYF
-,-,TRBJ2-7,TRBV30,TGTGCCTGGGGGCGACAAACCTACGAGCAGTACTTC,CAWGRQTYEQYF
many,-,TRBJ2-7,TRBV12-3/TRBV12-4,TGTGCCAGCAGTTTTCGGGAGTCCTACGAGCAGTACTTC,CASSFRESYEQYF
few,-,TRBJ2-7,TRBV10-3,TGTGCCATCCGGGGGGGGACAGGGCACTACGAGCAGTACTTC,CAIRGGTGHYEQYF
many,-,TRBJ1-4,TRBV20-1,TGCAGTGCTAGAGATCTTTCCCAGGAGTGGAGTGAAAAACTGTTTTTT,CSARDLSQEWSEKLFF
-,-,TRBJ2-1,TRBV4-3,TGCGCCAGCAGCCCCCTAGGCGGGTACTACAATGAGCAGTTCTTC,CASSPLGGYYNEQFF
-,-,TRBJ2-1,TRBV12-3/TRBV12-4,TGTGCCAGCAGCCCTAGAACAGAGAATGAGCAGTTCTTC,CASSPRTENEQFF
-,-,TRBJ2-7,TRBV20-1,TGCAGTGCTGGACCAATAGGCCTGATCGAGCAGTACTTC,CSAGPIGLIEQYF
-,-,TRBJ2-5,TRBV7-2,TGTGCCAGCAGCTTGGACAGAGTCCAACAGACCCAGTACTTC,CASSLDRVQQTQYF
-,-,TRBJ2-5,TRBV5-1,TGCGCCAGCGGCCCACAGGGACCTCAAGAGACCCAGTACTTC,CASGPQGPQETQYF
few,-,TRBJ2-4,TRBV10-3,TGTGCCACCTCCGCGGAAAACATTCAGTACTTC,CATSAENIQYF
few,-,TRBJ2-5,TRBV5-1,TGCGCCAGCAGCTTGGAGGCAGGACGTGCAAAAGAGACCCAGTACTTC,CASSLEAGRAKETQYF
few,-,TRBJ1-1,TRBV12-5,TGTGCTAGTGGTTTGGTAACTGAAGCTTTCTTT,CASGLVTEAFF
few,-,TRBJ1-1,TRBV5-6,TGTGCCAGCAGCTTGGATGCTAGGTTGGGAACTGAAGCTTTCTTT,CASSLDARLGTEAFF
-,-,TRBJ2-1,TRBV29-1,TGCAGCGTGGGCGGCCTTTTCTCCTACAATGAGCAGTTCTTC,CSVGGLFSYNEQFF
few,TRBD2,TRBJ2-7,TRBV20-1,TGCAGTGCGAAAAAAACTAGCGGCCATTACGAGCAGTACTTC,CSAKKTSGHYEQYF
-,TRBD2,TRBJ2-7,TRBV18,TGTGCCAGCTCACCACCGGGGCTAGCGGGAGCCGAGCAGTACTTC,CASSPPGLAGAEQYF
-,-,TRBJ2-5,TRBV7-8,TGTGCCAGCAGCCTCAACAAGGGGGGGACCCAGTACTTC,CASSLNKGGTQYF
-,-,TRBJ2-7,TRBV12-3/TRBV12-4,TGTGCCAGCAGTTTATCGGGTGGTGGCCGCGGTTACGAGCAGTACTTC,CASSLSGGGRGYEQYF
-,-,TRBJ2-1,TRBV7-2,TGTGCCAGCAGCCCCCTCCGCAGGGGCCCCACCTACAATGAGCAGTTCTTC,CASSPLRRGPTYNEQFF
few,TRBD2,TRBJ2-5,TRBV4-3,TGCGCCAGCAGCCAAGTTTGGACTAGCGGGAGGGAGACCCAGTACTTC,CASSQVWTSGRETQYF
-,-,TRBJ2-7,TRBV20-1,TGCAGTGCCTCGGAGACAAGGGTCCACGAGCAGTACTTC,CSASETRVHEQYF
-,-,TRBJ2-3,TRBV10-3,TGTGCCATCAGAAAAGCGGACCCTAGCACAGATACGCAGTATTTT,CAIRKADPSTDTQYF